Shown below are 22 T cell receptor beta chains from a single sample sequenced in a study of blood T cell repertoires in COVID-19. This table comes from immunoSEQ multiplex PCR, and its TCRdb copy is limited to in-frame clones, with some not included. The sample has some 280,000 clones, approximately 90% seen once. What was sequenced was peripheral blood. The receptors come from a woman aged 30 to 39 with active or convalescent COVID-19.

This clone has a single count. The germline gene is not matched at one end of the junction; a read error may be the cause. CDR3 nucleotides: TGTGCCAATAGTATGAGAGGGGGCCAAAAACTGTTTTTT. Its translation is CANSMRGGQKLFF. V usage is TRBV19 and J usage is TRBJ1-4, with 7 bases fitting TRBD1. CDR3 length: 13 residues. CDR1 is LNHDA and CDR2 is SQIVND in the germline V gene (reference sequence). Looking up the rest from reference TRBV19 and TRBJ1-4 gives the full variable domain: DGGITQSPKYLFRKEGQNVTLSCEQNLNHDAMYWYRQDPGQGLRLIYYSQIVNDFQKGDIAEGYSVSREKKESFPLTVTSAQKNPTAFYLCANSMRGGQKLFFGSGTQLSVL.

The chain joins TRBV7-2 to TRBJ1-5; D is ambiguous. CDR1 is SGHTA and CDR2 is FQGNSA in the germline V gene. Trimming shortened V by 5 bases and J by 3 bases, and 8 bases separated the two germline ends. The CDR3 loop spans 13 amino acids. The CDR3 DNA sequence: TGTGCCAGCAGCCAAAGCCCCAATCAGCCCCAGCATTTT. It codes for CASSQSPNQPQHF.

J is TRBJ2-3 and V is TRBV7-9; 8 bases fit TRBD2. The V and J ends lost 5 bases and 5 bases, in that order; junction bases with no gene match: 6. The CDR3 spans 14 residues. The V gene's germline CDR1 is SEHNR and CDR2 FQNEAQ (reference sequence). CDR3 region: CASSLGGVEDTQYF. The CDR3, as DNA: TGTGCCAGCAGCCTCGGGGGGGTGGAAGATACGCAGTATTTT.

The CDR3 loop is CASSQRDRGDEQYF. The CDR3, as DNA: TGCGCCAGCAGCCAAAGGGACAGGGGAGACGAGCAGTACTTC. This chain joins TRBV4-1 and TRBJ2-7, with 10 bases fitting TRBD1. The CDR3 covers 14 residues. Germline trimming cut 2 bases from V and 5 bases from J; bases unmatched to any gene: 3. Germline CDR1 is MGHRA and CDR2 is YSYEKL.

This clone came up once. The chain employs TRBV2 and TRBJ2-3; 11 nucleotides align to TRBD2. The germline V gene has CDR1 SNHLY and CDR2 FYNNEI. The CDR3 has 15 amino acids. The trim removed 7 bases at V and 3 bases at J, leaving 6 bases unmatched. The CDR3 coding sequence is TGTGCCAGCAAGGCACTAGCGGGGGTAACAGATACGCAGTATTTT. Protein product: CASKALAGVTDTQYF.

The rearrangement joins TRBV19 to TRBJ1-5; 8 bases map to TRBD1. The CDR3 has 17 amino acids. Germline lookup yields CDR1 LNHDA and CDR2 SQIVND (reference sequence). Trimming removed 7 bases from V and 4 bases from J; junction bases left unmatched: 15. The CDR3 loop reads CASKPSSGTGLNQPQHF. CDR3 nucleotide sequence: TGTGCCAGTAAACCCAGTAGTGGGACAGGACTGAATCAGCCCCAGCATTTT. The full variable domain, rest sourced from reference TRBV19 and TRBJ1-5, is DGGITQSPKYLFRKEGQNVTLSCEQNLNHDAMYWYRQDPGQGLRLIYYSQIVNDFQKGDIAEGYSVSREKKESFPLTVTSAQKNPTAFYLCASKPSSGTGLNQPQHFGDGTRLSIL.

This clone is a singleton in its sample. The chain employs TRBV7-9 and TRBJ1-2, with D maybe TRBD1 (5 bases). V lost 5 bases and J 4 bases, leaving 11 bases between the germline ends. Germline V CDR1 and CDR2: SEHNR, FQNEAQ (reference sequence). The CDR3 totals 13 residues. The CDR3 spells CASSVGLGYGYTF. As DNA, the CDR3 is TGTGCCAGCAGCGTGGGACTGGGCTATGGCTACACCTTC. Together with reference TRBV7-9 and TRBJ1-2, the CDR3 gives the full variable domain: DTGVSQNPRHKITKRGQNVTFRCDPISEHNRLYWYRQTLGQGPEFLTYFQNEAQLEKSRLLSDRFSAERPKGSFSTLEIQRTEQGDSAMYLCASSVGLGYGYTFGSGTRLTVV.

The rearrangement joins TRBV3-1 (or the pseudogene TRBV3-2) to TRBJ1-6; D not certain. The CDR3 runs to 13 residues. The germline V gene encodes CDR1 LGHDT and CDR2 YNNKEL (reference sequence). Trimming took 0 bases from V and 8 from J, leaving 5 bases between them. The DNA for the CDR3 is TGTGCCAGCAGCCAAGAAACGGATTCACCCCTCCACTTT. Protein sequence: CASSQETDSPLHF.

J is TRBJ1-2 and V is TRBV4-3, with 9 bases aligning to TRBD1. J was trimmed by 8 bases and V by 4 bases; bases with no gene match: 11. This CDR3 has 15 amino acids. From germline, CDR1 is LGHNA and CDR2 YSLEER. This CDR3 is CASSRVTQGAKGYTF. In DNA, the CDR3 is TGCGCCAGCAGCCGAGTCACACAGGGGGCTAAGGGCTACACCTTC.

The gene calls are TRBV5-1 and TRBJ2-3; TRBD1 might be the D (6 bases). CDR3 length equals 16 residues. With 5 bases removed from V and 4 bases from J, the gap between germline ends came to 20 bases. CDR1 SGHRS and CDR2 YFSETQ come from the germline V gene. CDR3 sequence (DNA): TGCGCCAGCAGGGACACCTTGGGGGCGCGTGCAGATACGCAGTATTTT. This translates into CASRDTLGARADTQYF. Together with reference TRBV5-1 and TRBJ2-3, the CDR3 gives the full variable domain: KAGVTQTPRYLIKTRGQQVTLSCSPISGHRSVSWYQQTPGQGLQFLFEYFSETQRNKGNFPGRFSGRQFSNSRSEMNVSTLELGDSALYLCASRDTLGARADTQYFGPGTRLTVL.

V usage is TRBV12-3 or TRBV12-4 and J usage is TRBJ2-1; D remains unclear. The CDR3 has 13 residues. V lost 2 bases and J lost 7, with 9 bases in between. CDR3 bases: TGTGCCAGCAGTTTAATCTCCGTTAATGAGCAGTTCTTC. This encodes CASSLISVNEQFF.

The rearrangement links TRBV9 to TRBJ2-1, with D tentatively TRBD1 (6 bases). Germline CDR1 is SGDLS and CDR2 is YYNGEE. The CDR3 consists of 13 residues. Trimming removed 4 bases from V and 4 bases from J, with 9 bases in between. The CDR3 coding sequence is TGTGCCAGCAGCCACAGGGAATACAATGAGCAGTTCTTC. This encodes CASSHREYNEQFF.

V is TRBV27 and J is TRBJ1-6; D is ambiguous. CDR3 size: 13 residues. Trimming shortened V by 0 bases and J by 11 bases, and 8 bases separated the two germline ends. The V gene's germline CDR1 is MNHEY and CDR2 SMNVEV (reference sequence). CDR3 amino acids: CASSLSAVAPLHF. In DNA form, the CDR3 reads TGTGCCAGCAGTTTATCGGCGGTGGCACCCCTCCACTTT.

This clone was seen a handful of times. The chain couples TRBV20-1 to TRBJ2-7; D is ambiguous. V was clipped by 5 bases and J by 0 bases, with 5 bases between them. CDR1 DFQATT and CDR2 SNEGSKA come from the germline V gene (reference sequence). There are 11 residues in the CDR3. The DNA of the CDR3 is TGCAGTGCTGCTAGCTCCTACGAGCAGTACTTC. Its protein is CSAASSYEQYF.

This clone has more than one count but fewer than ten. This sequence joins TRBV6-2 or TRBV6-3 and TRBJ2-3, with D tentatively TRBD2 (5 bases). The CDR3 length is 14 residues. V was pared by 6 bases and J by 2 bases, with 12 bases between. CDR1 and CDR2 (germline): MNHEY, SVGEGT. CDR3 region: CASSQGRDTDTQYF. In DNA form, the CDR3 reads TGTGCCAGCAGCCAAGGACGGGACACAGATACGCAGTATTTT.

This chain uses TRBV9 with TRBJ1-2; 7 bases align to TRBD1. V lost 4 bases to trimming and J lost 2 bases; unmatched junction nucleotides: 5. Germline CDR1 SGDLS, CDR2 YYNGEE. The length of the CDR3 is 14 residues. The CDR3, as DNA: TGTGCCAGCAGCCTACAGGGGTTGAACTATGGCTACACCTTC. It encodes CASSLQGLNYGYTF.

The chain has TRBV7-2 and TRBJ2-1; 8 bases are shared with TRBD2. Germline lookup yields CDR1 SGHTA and CDR2 FQGNSA. Trimming at V came to 11 bases and at J to 7 bases, leaving 10 bases not matched to a gene. The CDR3 covers 13 residues. The DNA for the CDR3 is TGTGCCTGGTCCAGCGGGGGTGGGAATGAGCAGTTCTTC. It translates to CAWSSGGGNEQFF. The whole variable domain, filled in from reference TRBV7-2 and TRBJ2-1, reads GAGVSQSPSNKVTEKGKDVELRCDPISGHTALYWYRQSLGQGLEFLIYFQGNSAPDKSGLPSDRFSAERTGGSVSTLTIQRTQQEDSAVYLCAWSSGGGNEQFFGPGTRLTVL.

V usage is TRBV5-6 and J usage is TRBJ1-2; D is perhaps TRBD1 (5 bases). The CDR3 has 16 amino acids. From germline, CDR1 is SGHDT and CDR2 YYEEEE. V lost 0 bases, J lost 2 bases, and 14 bases lay in between. Here the CDR3 reads CASSLGGADINYGYTF. As DNA, the CDR3 is TGTGCCAGCAGCTTGGGCGGGGCAGATATAAACTATGGCTACACCTTC.

J is TRBJ1-1 and V is TRBV29-1, with 7 bases identical to TRBD1. Germline V gene data show CDR1 as SQVTM and CDR2 as ANQGSEA. J lost 1 base, V lost 3 bases, and 2 bases had no gene match. The CDR3 totals 13 residues. The CDR3 here is CSVDGTANTEAFF. CDR3 in DNA: TGCAGCGTTGACGGGACAGCGAACACTGAAGCTTTCTTT.

This chain uses TRBV24-1 with TRBJ2-3; D may be TRBD2 (7 bases). The V end was cut by 1 base, the J end by 7 bases, with 17 bases between. Germline CDR1 and CDR2: KGHDR and SFDVKD. This CDR3 comprises 16 residues. For the CDR3, the DNA is TGTGCCACCAGTGATTTTAGGGGAGGGGGTACGAATACGCAGTATTTT. It specifies CATSDFRGGGTNTQYF.

V is TRBV18 and J is TRBJ2-5, with D possibly matching TRBD1 (5 bases). This CDR3 comprises 15 residues. Trimming removed 1 base at V and 1 base at J, with 10 bases between. Per the germline V gene, CDR1 is KGHSH and CDR2 is LQKENI. This CDR3 is CASSPRGDLQETQYF. The DNA for the CDR3 is TGTGCCAGCTCACCACGGGGCGACCTCCAAGAGACCCAGTACTTC. The variable domain in full, with the rest retrieved from reference TRBV18 and TRBJ2-5, is NAGVMQNPRHLVRRRGQEARLRCSPMKGHSHVYWYRQLPEEGLKFMVYLQKENIIDESGMPKERFSAEFPKEGPSILRIQQVVRGDSAAYFCASSPRGDLQETQYFGPGTRLLVL.

The gene calls are TRBV3-1 (or the pseudogene TRBV3-2) and TRBJ1-6; possible D gene TRBD1, 5 bases. The CDR3 is 17 residues long. V dropped 4 bases and J dropped 14 bases, with 27 bases sitting between them. Germline V gene sequence: CDR1 LGHDT, CDR2 YNNKEL (reference sequence). DNA of the CDR3: TGTGCCAGCAGCCTCCGGGGAAGGGGACGGGGGACGTCGGCCCTCCACTTT. Its translation is CASSLRGRGRGTSALHF.